The sequence of this TCR beta chain was determined in a study of T-cell reconstitution after alpha-beta-depleted transplantation in children. This clonotype was detected many times. Its antigen is as yet unknown. Study-wide results and limits: Several hundred expanded graft clones reportedly supplied alpha-beta T cells about two months after transplant.

As it was prepared, the TCRbeta library received unique molecular identifiers. MiXCR was run by TCRdb on the PCR reads, yielding one entry per CDR3 protein. The data show about 32,000 distinct CDR3 sequences, with over 6.5% seen just once and under 30% held by the top ten. V lost 5 bases, J lost 4 bases, and 12 bases lay in between. This CDR3 comprises 13 residues. In germline, CDR1 is SEHNR, CDR2 FQNEAQ (reference sequence). This sequence originates from a child less than two years old who had a stem cell transplant for acute myeloid leukemia, so the T cells may come from the graft donor. The sample consisted of peripheral blood, taken 60 days after TCRalphabeta/CD19-depleted stem cell transplant. The rearrangement links TRBV7-9 to TRBJ2-7; D possibly corresponds to TRBD2 (7 bases). The DNA of the CDR3 is TGTGCCAGCAGCAAGGGGGGGCGGTACGAGCAGTACTTC. It encodes CASSKGGRYEQYF. The full variable domain, its missing parts supplied by reference TRBV7-9 and TRBJ2-7, is DTGVSQNPRHKITKRGQNVTFRCDPISEHNRLYWYRQTLGQGPEFLTYFQNEAQLEKSRLLSDRFSAERPKGSFSTLEIQRTEQGDSAMYLCASSKGGRYEQYFGPGTRLTVT.